A single sample gave rise to the 29 T cell receptor beta chains below, sequenced in a study of CD8 T cells in Susac syndrome. Random-hexamer reverse transcription was applied to roughly 0.5 to 1 ug RNA. In TCRdb, the immunoSEQ multiplex PCR reads were re-called with MiXCR into one record per CDR3 protein. The top ten clones hold around 0.12% of a sample with over 150,000 distinct CDR3 sequences, approximately 95% of them seen once. The sample consisted of CD4+ T cells from PBMCs. The receptors come from a human donor with Susac syndrome.

The rearrangement links TRBV7-2 to TRBJ1-6; D is ambiguous. CDR3 length: 15 residues. Between the trimmed V and J ends, which lost 3 bases and 0 bases, there was a span of 6 bases. From germline, CDR1 is SGHTA and CDR2 FQGNSA. The CDR3: CASSFAGSYNSPLHF. The CDR3 DNA reads TGTGCCAGCAGCTTCGCCGGCTCCTATAATTCACCCCTCCACTTT. The full variable domain, completed using reference TRBV7-2 and TRBJ1-6, is GAGVSQSPSNKVTEKGKDVELRCDPISGHTALYWYRQSLGQGLEFLIYFQGNSAPDKSGLPSDRFSAERTGGSVSTLTIQRTQQEDSAVYLCASSFAGSYNSPLHFGNGTRLTVT.

The J gene is TRBJ2-2, the V gene TRBV20-1; D is uncertain. Germline V gives CDR1 DFQATT, CDR2 SNEGSKA (reference sequence). This CDR3 is built from 15 residues. Trimming stripped 7 bases from V and 0 bases from J, with 15 bases between. The CDR3 reads CSGWLGTANTGELFF. In DNA form, the CDR3 reads TGCAGTGGGTGGCTGGGAACCGCGAACACCGGGGAGCTGTTTTTT.

This rearrangement joins TRBV7-2 to TRBJ1-2, with 7 bases aligning to TRBD1. The J segment lost 4 bases and the V segment lost 1 base, leaving 3 bases of the junction unmatched. Germline V gene lookup returns CDR1 SGHTA and CDR2 FQGNSA. This CDR3 region has 14 residues. The CDR3 protein is CASSLGQGPYGYTF. DNA of the CDR3: TGTGCCAGCAGCTTAGGACAGGGCCCCTATGGCTACACCTTC.

This clonotype is a singleton in its sample. This chain links TRBV7-9 with TRBJ2-5; 13 bases agree with TRBD2. Trimming cost V 5 bases and J 5 bases; bases outside gene matches: 11. The germline gives CDR1 SEHNR, CDR2 FQNEAQ (reference sequence). This CDR3 spans 17 amino acids. The CDR3 here is CASSPTAGLAGKETQYF. The DNA for the CDR3 is TGTGCCAGCAGCCCCACGGCGGGACTAGCGGGAAAGGAGACCCAGTACTTC.

The chain employs TRBV20-1 and TRBJ1-6; 12 bases map to TRBD1. The trim removed 3 bases at V and 8 bases at J, leaving 5 bases unmatched. Germline lookup yields CDR1 DFQATT and CDR2 SNEGSKA (reference sequence). CDR3 length: 15 residues. CDR3 in amino acids: CSASIGTGGDSPLHF. In nucleotides, the CDR3 is TGCAGTGCTAGCATCGGGACAGGGGGCGATTCACCCCTCCACTTT.

This sequence joins TRBV28 and TRBJ2-1; 7 nucleotides agree with TRBD1. The CDR3 has 16 residues. With V trimmed by 5 bases and J by 7 bases, 14 bases remained unmatched. Germline values: CDR1 MDHEN, CDR2 SYDVKM. The CDR3 DNA sequence: TGTGCCAGCAGTCGGGACAGCCCCACGGGGAATAATGAGCAGTTCTTC. Translation: CASSRDSPTGNNEQFF.

The genes are TRBV7-2 and TRBJ1-2; D is ambiguous. The CDR3 runs 11 residues. V was cut by 2 bases and J by 7 bases, with 5 bases left in between. Germline V gives CDR1 SGHTA, CDR2 FQGNSA. CDR3 in amino acids: CASSLRLGYTF. In DNA form, the CDR3 reads TGTGCCAGCAGCTTAAGGCTTGGCTACACCTTC.

V is TRBV12-3 or TRBV12-4 and J is TRBJ1-2; no firm D call. V was cut by 5 bases and J by 4 bases, with 11 bases left in between. This CDR3 contains 13 residues. Here the CDR3 DNA reads TGTGCCAGCAGTACAGATCCAGTCTATGGCTACACCTTC. Protein: CASSTDPVYGYTF.

The CDR3, as DNA: TGCAGTGTTCCCGGACAGGGCTACAATGAGCAGTTCTTC. Translating gives CSVPGQGYNEQFF. The genes are TRBV20-1 and TRBJ2-1; the match to TRBD1 covers 8 bases. Germline lookup yields CDR1 DFQATT and CDR2 SNEGSKA (reference sequence). Losses at the gene ends were 7 bases for V and 3 bases for J; bases not matched to a gene: 5. This CDR3 has 13 amino acids.

The chain carries TRBV3-1 and TRBJ2-7; maybe TRBD2 (5 bases). Germline values: CDR1 LGHDT, CDR2 YNNKEL (reference sequence). V lost 2 bases and J 5 bases, leaving 10 bases between the germline ends. This CDR3 has 13 residues. Here the CDR3 reads CASSQSTRDEQYF. The DNA for the CDR3 is TGTGCCAGCAGCCAAAGCACGAGGGACGAGCAGTACTTC.

This clonotype came up once. The chain uses TRBV5-1 and TRBJ2-7; 8 bases map to TRBD1. The CDR3 runs 15 residues. Trimming at V came to 4 bases and at J to 3 bases, leaving 9 bases not matched to a gene. The V gene's germline CDR1 is SGHRS and CDR2 YFSETQ. CDR3 coding DNA: TGCGCCAGCAGCCCGGCGGGACAGGTTTTCTACGAGCAGTACGTC. The encoded protein is CASSPAGQVFYEQYV.

The J gene is TRBJ2-7, the V gene TRBV2; D possibly uses TRBD1 or TRBD2 (7 bases each). V was trimmed by 8 bases and J by 0 bases, leaving 17 bases between them. CDR1 SNHLY and CDR2 FYNNEI come from the germline V gene. The CDR3 totals 15 residues. CDR3 sequence: CASQGGTASSYEQYF. In DNA form, the CDR3 reads TGTGCCAGCCAGGGGGGGACCGCGAGCTCCTACGAGCAGTACTTC.

This clonotype was recorded only once. V is TRBV6-1 and J is TRBJ2-7; 9 bases are shared with TRBD1. With V trimmed by 1 base and J by 3 bases, 7 bases remained unmatched. CDR1 MNHNS and CDR2 SASEGT come from the germline V gene. The CDR3 consists of 16 residues. The CDR3: CASSEGVNRGLYEQYF. CDR3 in DNA: TGTGCCAGCAGTGAAGGAGTAAACAGGGGGCTCTACGAGCAGTACTTC.

This clonotype was observed a single time. The chain is built from TRBV20-1 and TRBJ1-5; TRBD1 aligns across 7 bases. The CDR3 length is 13 residues. CDR1 and CDR2 from the germline V gene are DFQATT and SNEGSKA (reference sequence). The V and J ends lost 3 bases and 4 bases, in that order; junction bases with no gene match: 3. The CDR3 nucleotides are TGCAGTGCTAGGGAGGGGGCTAATCAGCCCCAGCATTTT. Residues: CSAREGANQPQHF.

The chain carries TRBV7-2 and TRBJ2-1; no definite D call. The length of the CDR3 is 11 residues. The germline gives CDR1 SGHTA, CDR2 FQGNSA. Trimming pared 2 bases from V and 10 bases from J, leaving 6 bases between. This CDR3 is CASSLPGEQFF. CDR3 bases: TGTGCCAGCAGCTTACCCGGAGAGCAGTTCTTC.

The J gene is TRBJ1-1, the V gene TRBV9, with TRBD1 identical over 7 bases. Looked up from germline, CDR1 is SGDLS and CDR2 is YYNGEE. The CDR3 has 14 amino acids. J was trimmed by 2 bases and V by 0 bases; bases with no gene match: 1. CDR3 residues: CASSVGDRNTEAFF. In nucleotides, the CDR3 is TGTGCCAGCAGCGTAGGGGACAGAAACACTGAAGCTTTCTTT.

The genes are TRBV7-2 and TRBJ1-1, with D perhaps matching TRBD1 (6 bases). The germline V gene has CDR1 SGHTA and CDR2 FQGNSA. The V end lost 5 bases, the J end lost 5 bases, and 15 bases lay between the germline ends. The CDR3 runs to 14 residues. The CDR3 nucleotides read TGTGCCAGCAGCCCCGCGGGGGGGCGAACTGAAGCTTTCTTT. Encoded protein: CASSPAGGRTEAFF.

The chain links TRBV11-2 to TRBJ2-7; TRBD2 aligns across 8 bases. This CDR3 has 15 residues. The V gene's germline CDR1 is SGHAT and CDR2 FQNNGV. V shed 3 bases, J shed 2 bases, and the junction held 6 bases outside the gene matches. As DNA, the CDR3 is TGTGCCAGCAGCTTTGAAGCGGGAGTAACCTACGAGCAGTACTTC. It translates to CASSFEAGVTYEQYF.

The chain joins TRBV27 to TRBJ2-7, with TRBD1 matching over 9 bases. Germline assignment: CDR1 MNHEY and CDR2 SMNVEV (reference sequence). The length of the CDR3 is 17 residues. V lost 2 bases and J lost 2; bases outside the gene matches: 10. The CDR3 sequence is CASSLGGSGTGTYEQYF. Written as DNA, the CDR3 is TGTGCCAGCAGTTTAGGGGGGTCGGGGACAGGGACCTACGAGCAGTACTTC.

The DNA for the CDR3 is TGTGCCAGCAGTGAACAGACCACAAATTCACCCCTCCACTTT. Residues: CASSEQTTNSPLHF. The rearrangement joins TRBV2 to TRBJ1-6, with no clear D. Deletions cut 2 bases from V and 7 bases from J, with 9 bases between. The CDR3 length is 14 residues. Germline CDR1 and CDR2: SNHLY and FYNNEI.

The CDR3 loop reads CASSQARASNSPLHF. Here the CDR3 DNA reads TGTGCCAGCAGCCAAGCGAGGGCCTCTAATTCACCCCTCCACTTT. This chain joins TRBV4-2 and TRBJ1-6; D is uncertain. CDR1 LGHNA and CDR2 YNFKEQ come from the germline V gene. V shed 1 base and J shed 6 bases, with 10 bases lying between them. The CDR3 covers 15 residues.

This chain links TRBV7-2 with TRBJ2-7; 7 bases line up with TRBD2. The V segment lost 6 bases and the J segment 0 bases; nucleotides outside the gene matches: 5. Germline lookup yields CDR1 SGHTA and CDR2 FQGNSA. The CDR3 totals 14 residues. The CDR3 nucleotides read TGTGCCAGCAGTCGGACTAGTCCCTCCTACGAGCAGTACTTC. Residues: CASSRTSPSYEQYF.

V gene TRBV5-1 combines with J gene TRBJ2-7; D is perhaps TRBD1 (5 bases). V lost 0 bases to trimming and J lost 3 bases, with 7 bases between them. The CDR3 length is 13 residues. The germline gives CDR1 SGHRS, CDR2 YFSETQ. The CDR3 DNA follows: TGCGCCAGCAGCTTGGGACAGTACTACGAGCAGTACTTC. Translation gives CASSLGQYYEQYF.

The rearrangement joins TRBV28 to TRBJ2-7, with 9 bases lining up with TRBD2. V lost 6 bases, J lost 2 bases, and 8 bases stayed unmatched. CDR3 size: 15 residues. Germline V gene data show CDR1 as MDHEN and CDR2 as SYDVKM. As DNA, the CDR3 is TGTGCCAGCAGCACCTCTAGCGGGGCCACCTACGAGCAGTACTTC. Translation: CASSTSSGATYEQYF.

This clonotype was counted once. This chain connects TRBV6-2 or TRBV6-3 to TRBJ2-1, with D possibly TRBD1 on 6 matching bases. Trimming removed 0 bases at V and 6 bases at J, with 15 bases between. CDR1 is MNHEY, CDR2 SVGEGT, per germline. CDR3 size: 16 residues. CDR3 DNA sequence: TGTGCCAGCAGTTACTCGAAGGTCAGGGGACGCAATGAGCAGTTCTTC. It yields the protein CASSYSKVRGRNEQFF.

The V call is TRBV7-2, the J call TRBJ2-1; 8 positions match TRBD2. The germline V gene has CDR1 SGHTA and CDR2 FQGNSA. V shed 2 bases, J shed 8 bases, and the junction held 11 bases outside the gene matches. This CDR3 is 16 amino acids long. The CDR3 here is CASSLRPGLGRDEQFF. The CDR3 nucleotides are TGTGCCAGCAGCTTACGCCCGGGACTAGGACGGGATGAGCAGTTCTTC. The variable domain in full, completed from reference TRBV7-2 and TRBJ2-1, reads GAGVSQSPSNKVTEKGKDVELRCDPISGHTALYWYRQSLGQGLEFLIYFQGNSAPDKSGLPSDRFSAERTGGSVSTLTIQRTQQEDSAVYLCASSLRPGLGRDEQFFGPGTRLTVL.

The count of this clonotype is one. J is TRBJ1-2 and V is TRBV19, with D possibly matching TRBD1 (6 bases). The CDR3 is 13 residues long. The V gene's germline CDR1 is LNHDA and CDR2 SQIVND (reference sequence). V was clipped by 10 bases and J by 0 bases, with 12 bases between them. The CDR3 nucleotides read TGTGCCACCGCGACAGGAGCTAACTATGGCTACACCTTC. As protein: CATATGANYGYTF.

The chain has TRBV28 and TRBJ2-5; possible D gene TRBD1, 6 bases. The germline V gene has CDR1 MDHEN and CDR2 SYDVKM. Trimming took off 6 bases at V and 5 bases at J, with 22 bases between the two ends. The CDR3 totals 16 residues. CDR3 DNA sequence: TGTGCCAGCAGCCCCCTTGCCTTGGGGGCGCTTGAGACCCAGTACTTC. Its protein product is CASSPLALGALETQYF.

This clonotype showed up just once. This chain uses TRBV6-5 with TRBJ1-1; a weak D match, TRBD1 (5 bases). V dropped 2 bases and J dropped 1 base, with 8 bases sitting between them. CDR3 length equals 14 residues. CDR1 MNHEY and CDR2 SVGAGI come from the germline V gene. The CDR3 DNA sequence: TGTGCCAGCAGTTACCTAGGGACGAACACTGAAGCTTTCTTT. Protein product: CASSYLGTNTEAFF.